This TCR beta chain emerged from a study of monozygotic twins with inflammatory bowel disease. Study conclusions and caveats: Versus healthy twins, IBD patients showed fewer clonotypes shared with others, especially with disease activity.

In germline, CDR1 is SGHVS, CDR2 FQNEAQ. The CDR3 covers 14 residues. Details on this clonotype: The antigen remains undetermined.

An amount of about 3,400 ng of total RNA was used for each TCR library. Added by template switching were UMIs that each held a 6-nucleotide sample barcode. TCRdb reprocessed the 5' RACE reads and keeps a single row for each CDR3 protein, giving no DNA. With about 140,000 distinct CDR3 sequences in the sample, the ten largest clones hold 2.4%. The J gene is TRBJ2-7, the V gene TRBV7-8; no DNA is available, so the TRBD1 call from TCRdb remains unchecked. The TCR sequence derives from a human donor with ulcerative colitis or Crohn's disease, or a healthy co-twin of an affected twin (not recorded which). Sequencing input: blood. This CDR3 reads CASSLAGGLGEQYF.